This T cell receptor beta chain was captured by sequencing in a study of cytomegalovirus exposure and HLA in healthy donors. PCR amplification relied on 60 Vbeta primers (plus 13 Jbeta primers). The data were produced by immunoSEQ multiplex PCR, yet TCRdb's version contains in-frame clones alone and is incomplete. The sample contains roughly 150,000 clones, less than 85% of which appear only once. The germline gives CDR1 PRHDT, CDR2 FYEKMQ (reference sequence). This CDR3 has 14 residues. Trimming stripped 0 bases from V and 4 bases from J, with 9 bases between. The sample holds a few counts of this clone.

Sequencing was done on a sample of PBMCs. This TCR came from a boy between 2 and 10 years old in good health and CMV-seronegative. The V gene is TRBV13, the J gene TRBJ1-2; TRBD1 is a possible D gene (6 bases). The CDR3 sequence is CASSLGQQGYGYTF. The CDR3 DNA sequence: TGTGCCAGCAGCTTAGGCCAACAGGGCTATGGCTACACCTTC.